This T cell receptor (beta chain) was sequenced in a study of beta chain features in type 1 diabetes. Study-wide results and caveats: Type 1 diabetes patients had TCRB CDR3s that were shorter (moderately but significantly so) in all four CD4+ subsets.

This clone has more than one count but fewer than ten. Its antigen is unidentified. Germline CDR1 is MNHEY and CDR2 is SMNVEV (reference sequence). The trim removed 5 bases at V and 3 bases at J, leaving 5 bases unmatched. This CDR3 has 16 amino acids. Expressed TCRB transcripts were sequenced, since all the RNA that had been isolated was reverse transcribed. Sequencing was performed with immunoSEQ multiplex PCR; in TCRdb, only in-frame clones are kept and a portion is missing. The sample holds around 500,000 clones, 11% seen once. V gene TRBV27 combines with J gene TRBJ1-4; 11 nucleotides agree with TRBD1. The receptor was isolated from a woman in her late teens or twenties in good health. The sample consisted of naive CD4+ T cells from blood. CDR3 sequence (DNA): TGTGCCAGCAGTGAGATGGGACAGGGGGCTAATGAAAAACTGTTTTTT. Protein: CASSEMGQGANEKLFF.